This record concerns one T cell receptor beta chain sequence. Its specificity is unknown. PCR amplification relied on 60 Vbeta primers (plus 13 Jbeta primers). Some clones are missing from TCRdb's copy, which holds only in-frame ones; the method was immunoSEQ multiplex PCR. The sample holds 20,000 to 25,000 clones. This sample is drawn from a study of cytomegalovirus exposure and HLA in healthy donors. The study, taken as a whole, reports: Specificity for CMV antigens was confirmed in vitro for a few of the CMV-associated chains.

The germline CDR1 and CDR2 sequences are SNHLY and FYNNEI. The CDR3 contains 12 residues. Trimming removed 2 bases from V and 7 bases from J, with 6 bases in between. The source is a male donor in good health and CMV-seropositive. The genes are TRBV2 and TRBJ1-5; no firm D call. Sequencing used PBMCs. Here the CDR3 reads CASSEYIQPQHF. Here the CDR3 DNA reads TGTGCCAGCAGTGAATACATCCAGCCCCAGCATTTT.